This T cell receptor (beta chain) was documented in a study of monozygotic twins with inflammatory bowel disease. Each CDR3 protein gets one entry in TCRdb, which reprocessed the 5' RACE reads and gives no DNA. The listing contains over 110,000 distinct CDR3 sequences. This CDR3 region has 14 residues. The germline gives CDR1 DFQATT, CDR2 SNEGSKA (reference sequence). The sequencing sample was made of blood. The clonotype comes from a human donor with ulcerative colitis or Crohn's disease, or a healthy co-twin of an affected twin (not recorded which). The rearrangement uses TRBV20-1 and TRBJ2-1; with no DNA, the TCRdb D assignment of TRBD2 cannot be verified. CDR3 sequence reads: CSARAPSGGGEQFF.